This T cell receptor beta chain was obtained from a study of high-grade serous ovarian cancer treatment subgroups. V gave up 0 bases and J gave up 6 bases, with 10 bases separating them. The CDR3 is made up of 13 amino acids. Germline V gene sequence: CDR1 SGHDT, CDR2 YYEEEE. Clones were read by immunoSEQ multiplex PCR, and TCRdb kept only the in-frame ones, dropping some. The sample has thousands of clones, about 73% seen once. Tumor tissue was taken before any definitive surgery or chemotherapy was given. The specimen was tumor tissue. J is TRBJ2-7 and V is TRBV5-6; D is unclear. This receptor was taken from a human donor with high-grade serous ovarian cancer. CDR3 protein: CASSLVVRIEQYF. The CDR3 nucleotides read TGTGCCAGCAGCTTGGTGGTCAGAATCGAGCAGTACTTC.